The 4 T cell receptor beta chains reported below all come from one sample, sequenced in a study of human T cells and chemical hapten exposure. Each CDR3 protein gets one entry after TCRdb re-called the RACE reads with MiXCR. The sample lists approximately 90,000 distinct CDR3 sequences; 9.5% to 11% were seen once. Time point denoted: patch test 2, 6 weeks after DPC sensitization. Noted treatment: therapeutic diphenylcyclopropenone sensitization with weekly scalp DPC. The material was whole blood, obtained in connection with sensitization to the hapten diphenylcyclopropenone (DPC). The receptors come from a man in his forties with alopecia areata. Some clones in this sample may be carry-over from other donors' samples.

There are a few counts of this clonotype. The V call is TRBV28, the J call TRBJ1-5; TRBD1 agrees at 8 bases. The junction had 8 bases not matched to a gene; V was cut back by 3 bases and J by 7 bases. Germline V gene sequence: CDR1 MDHEN, CDR2 SYDVKM. This CDR3 comprises 15 residues. CDR3 sequence (DNA): TGTGCCAGCAGTTTTTTAAGGACAGGGATACAGCCCCAGCATTTT. Its protein product is CASSFLRTGIQPQHF.

This clonotype was seen many times. The chain employs TRBV28 and TRBJ2-7, with TRBD2 as a possible D gene (6 bases). The CDR3 runs to 14 residues. Germline V gene lookup returns CDR1 MDHEN and CDR2 SYDVKM. V was clipped by 7 bases and J by 0 bases, with 13 bases between them. The CDR3 bases are TGTGCCAGCAAGGTCCAGGGAGGCTCCTACGAGCAGTACTTC. Translated: CASKVQGGSYEQYF.

This clonotype was observed many times. The chain combines TRBV28 with TRBJ1-4; 12 bases match TRBD1. This CDR3 comprises 18 residues. CDR1 MDHEN and CDR2 SYDVKM come from the germline V gene. The trim removed 7 bases at V and 2 bases at J, leaving 11 bases unmatched. CDR3 in amino acids: CASTTGTGGAPTNEKLFF. CDR3 DNA: TGTGCCAGCACGACCGGGACAGGGGGCGCCCCTACTAATGAAAAACTGTTTTTT. Together with reference TRBV28 and TRBJ1-4, the CDR3 gives the full variable domain: DVKVTQSSRYLVKRTGEKVFLECVQDMDHENMFWYRQDPGLGLRLIYFSYDVKMKEKGDIPEGYSVSREKKERFSLILESASTNQTSMYLCASTTGTGGAPTNEKLFFGSGTQLSVL.

The chain carries TRBV27 and TRBJ1-4; 10 bases are a match to TRBD1. Per the germline V gene, CDR1 is MNHEY and CDR2 is SMNVEV (reference sequence). Trimming cost V 4 bases and J 3 bases; bases outside gene matches: 11. This CDR3 is built from 18 residues. CDR3 bases: TGTGCCAGCAGTTCGCCGGGACAGGGGACCAAGGCTAATGAAAAACTGTTTTTT. This codes for CASSSPGQGTKANEKLFF.